This T cell receptor beta chain was sequenced in a study of siplizumab effects on memory and regulatory T cells. Assays were performed on about 100,000 TCR templates per sample. The assay was immunoSEQ multiplex PCR, and TCRdb's table has in-frame clones only and misses some. This sample carries about 100,000 clones, roughly 94% of them seen once, and the ten largest clones take about 1.4%. On this clone itself: Its antigen is undetermined.

Overall study results and limits: Naive or memory phenotype assignment was not possible for roughly 80-97% of proliferating CD4+ or CD8+ clones. For siplizumab cultures, the suppressive function of their proliferating Tregs was not confirmed. The apparent diversity of naive T cells exceeded that of memory cells, and naive T cells seemed to make a major contribution to the alloresponse.

Per germline, CDR1 LNHDA and CDR2 SQIVND (reference sequence). The CDR3 length is 11 residues. Trimming took off 3 bases at V and 5 bases at J, with 5 bases between the two ends. The rearrangement joins TRBV19 to TRBJ2-7, with no clear D. The sequencing sample was made of non-Treg CD4+ T cells sorted from blood. The clonotype originates from a human donor in good health. CDR3: CASSIRDEQYF. The CDR3, as DNA: TGTGCCAGTAGTATTCGCGACGAGCAGTACTTC.